This entry lists 5 T cell receptor beta chains sequenced from one sample in a study of shared clonotypes between healthy human individuals (TCRdb year 2020). The library was obtained by the immunoSEQ multiplex PCR assay. In TCRdb, the immuneACCESS table is reduced to in-frame sequences with V and J assigned. These tables do not hold every clone; where another copy was compared, an unresolved V gene accounts for under half, and the others remain unexplained. For this sample there are a few hundred thousand clones; about 80% appear just once. The top ten clones comprise more than 10% of the sample. Sequencing was carried out using PBMCs. The origin of the receptors is a woman between 40 and 55 years old in good health. Some clones in this sample may be carry-over from other donors' samples.

This chain connects TRBV5-1 to TRBJ2-3; 9 positions agree with TRBD2. The CDR3 runs to 14 residues. Germline V gene lookup returns CDR1 SGHRS and CDR2 YFSETQ. V shed 7 bases and J 5 bases; nucleotides not matched to a gene: 8. Written as DNA, the CDR3 is TGCGCCAGCTTCCTAGCGGGATTCAGAGATACGCAGTATTTT. Amino acids: CASFLAGFRDTQYF.

As for this clone: This may stem from a read error, because a much larger clone lies one nucleotide away. The V gene is TRBV5-4, the J gene TRBJ2-3; no clear D gene. The CDR3 consists of 13 residues. Trimming shortened V by 4 bases and J by 6 bases, and 12 bases separated the two germline ends. In germline, CDR1 is SGHNT, CDR2 YYREEE (reference sequence). The CDR3 sequence: CASSGYQFDTQYF. Here the CDR3 DNA reads TGTGCCAGCAGCGGCTACCAGTTCGATACGCAGTATTTT.

The chain couples TRBV19 to TRBJ2-5; D is possibly TRBD2 (6 bases). Germline assignment: CDR1 LNHDA and CDR2 SQIVND (reference sequence). Deletions cut 2 bases from V and 0 bases from J, with 10 bases between. This CDR3 region has 15 residues. This CDR3 reads CASSILGGHQETQYF. CDR3 bases: TGTGCCAGTAGTATACTGGGGGGTCACCAAGAGACCCAGTACTTC.

V usage is TRBV6-4 and J usage is TRBJ2-5; 8 nucleotides match TRBD1. The trim removed 6 bases at V and 4 bases at J, leaving 4 bases unmatched. The CDR3 length is 13 residues. Germline V CDR1 and CDR2: MRHNA, SNTAGT. CDR3 residues: CASSQGQGETQYF. The CDR3 bases are TGTGCCAGCAGCCAAGGACAGGGAGAGACCCAGTACTTC.

As to this clone: A read error is likely here: a far larger clone is one base away. The chain employs TRBV29-1 and TRBJ1-5, with D hard to call. Per germline, CDR1 SQVTM and CDR2 ANQGSEA. V was clipped by 4 bases and J by 7 bases, with 11 bases between them. The CDR3 covers 12 residues. CDR3 bases: TGCAGCGTTGTAATATGGCAGCAGCCCCAGCATTTT. Encoded protein: CSVVIWQQPQHF.